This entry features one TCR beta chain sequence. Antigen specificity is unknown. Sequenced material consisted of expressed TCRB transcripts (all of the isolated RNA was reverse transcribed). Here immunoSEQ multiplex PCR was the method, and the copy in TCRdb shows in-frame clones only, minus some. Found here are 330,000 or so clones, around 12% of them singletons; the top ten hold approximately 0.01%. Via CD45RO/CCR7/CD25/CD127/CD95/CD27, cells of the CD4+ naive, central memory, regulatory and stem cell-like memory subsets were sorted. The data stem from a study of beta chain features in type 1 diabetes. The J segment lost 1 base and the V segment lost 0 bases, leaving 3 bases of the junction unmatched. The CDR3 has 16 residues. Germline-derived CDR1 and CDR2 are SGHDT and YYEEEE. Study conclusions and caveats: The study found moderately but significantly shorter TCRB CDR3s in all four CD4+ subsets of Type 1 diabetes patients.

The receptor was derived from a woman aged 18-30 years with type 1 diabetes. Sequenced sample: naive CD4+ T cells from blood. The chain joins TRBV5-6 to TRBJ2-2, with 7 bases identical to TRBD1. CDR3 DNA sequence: TGTGCCAGCAGCTTGGTGGGACAGAAGAACACCGGGGAGCTGTTTTTT. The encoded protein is CASSLVGQKNTGELFF.